A single sample is the source of the 12 T cell receptor beta chains below, sequenced in a study of cytomegalovirus exposure and HLA in healthy donors. Primers: 60 Vbeta forward and 13 Jbeta reverse. Some clones are missing from TCRdb's copy, which holds only in-frame ones; the method was immunoSEQ multiplex PCR. Of about 140,000 clones listed, roughly four fifths are singletons. The material sequenced was PBMCs. These receptors all come from a male donor in good health and CMV-seronegative.

The chain couples TRBV19 to TRBJ1-2; perhaps TRBD1 as D (5 bases). Germline V gene sequence: CDR1 LNHDA, CDR2 SQIVND (reference sequence). Deletions cut 1 base from V and 7 bases from J, with 10 bases between. CDR3 length: 13 residues. The CDR3 protein is CASSIGPGSGYTF. CDR3 coding DNA: TGTGCCAGTAGTATAGGCCCAGGGTCTGGCTACACCTTC.

The chain links TRBV15 to TRBJ2-5, with D maybe TRBD1 (6 bases). The V gene's germline CDR1 is LNHNV and CDR2 YYDKDF (reference sequence). The germline V and J ends were trimmed by 4 bases and 5 bases, with 11 bases remaining between them. CDR3 length: 13 amino acids. CDR3: CATSTQDRETQYF. CDR3 DNA: TGTGCCACCAGCACTCAAGACAGGGAGACCCAGTACTTC.

The genes are TRBV7-8 and TRBJ2-7; 10 bases align to TRBD2. Trimming at V came to 5 bases and at J to 4 bases, leaving 8 bases not matched to a gene. This CDR3 contains 15 residues. Per germline, CDR1 SGHVS and CDR2 FQNEAQ. The CDR3 protein is CASSLGTSVGYEQYF. CDR3 bases: TGTGCCAGCAGCCTTGGGACTAGCGTGGGGTACGAGCAGTACTTC.

This chain links TRBV19 with TRBJ2-2; a possible D gene is TRBD1 (5 bases). V was trimmed by 6 bases and J by 0 bases, leaving 20 bases between them. The V gene's germline CDR1 is LNHDA and CDR2 SQIVND (reference sequence). There are 18 residues in the CDR3. The CDR3 DNA reads TGTGCCAGTAGCCTGATCGTGCGAAGGGGTACGAACACCGGGGAGCTGTTTTTT. It specifies CASSLIVRRGTNTGELFF.

The chain is built from TRBV4-3 and TRBJ1-1, with a weak D call TRBD1 (5 bases). V lost 0 bases to trimming and J lost 7 bases, with 12 bases between them. Germline CDR1 LGHNA, CDR2 YSLEER. The CDR3 length is 14 residues. The CDR3 loop reads CASSQDDQGLEAFF. In DNA, the CDR3 is TGCGCCAGCAGCCAAGATGATCAGGGACTTGAAGCTTTCTTT.

The genes are TRBV6-4 and TRBJ1-2; D uncertain. V lost 2 bases, J lost 7 bases, and 14 bases lay in between. The length of the CDR3 is 14 residues. Germline CDR1 and CDR2: MRHNA and SNTAGT. CDR3 sequence (DNA): TGTGCCAGCAGTGACGGAGGACGGCCTGGTGGCTACACCTTC. It codes for CASSDGGRPGGYTF.

The CDR3 sequence: CASSFGTGETQYF. The CDR3 region has the DNA TGTGCCAGCAGCTTTGGGACAGGGGAGACCCAGTACTTC. This sequence joins TRBV5-4 and TRBJ2-5; 9 bases fit TRBD1. The trim removed 2 bases at V and 5 bases at J, leaving 1 base unmatched. The length of the CDR3 is 13 residues. Germline V CDR1 and CDR2: SGHNT, YYREEE (reference sequence).

This chain joins TRBV27 and TRBJ1-1; TRBD1 is a possible D gene (5 bases). From germline, CDR1 is MNHEY and CDR2 SMNVEV (reference sequence). This CDR3 has 12 residues. V lost 4 bases to trimming and J lost 4 bases, with 7 bases between them. Written as DNA, the CDR3 is TGTGCCAGCAGTTCCGGGGGCACTGAAGCTTTCTTT. It yields the protein CASSSGGTEAFF.

V gene TRBV28 combines with J gene TRBJ1-2; the D gene is possibly TRBD1 (6 bases). Between the trimmed V and J ends, which lost 1 base and 8 bases, there was a span of 8 bases. In germline, CDR1 is MDHEN, CDR2 SYDVKM. CDR3 length: 12 residues. CDR3 bases: TGTGCCAGCAGTTTATTGGGGGCCGGCTACACCTTC. It yields the protein CASSLLGAGYTF.

The chain recombines TRBV19 with TRBJ2-5, with 13 bases identical to TRBD2. Looked up from germline, CDR1 is LNHDA and CDR2 is SQIVND (reference sequence). This CDR3 region has 17 residues. Germline trimming cut 5 bases from V and 0 bases from J; bases unmatched to any gene: 6. The CDR3, as DNA: TGTGCCAGTAGTCCAGAGGGACTAGCGGGGTACCAAGAGACCCAGTACTTC. The encoded protein is CASSPEGLAGYQETQYF.

V and J are TRBV5-1 and TRBJ1-1; D not certain. Germline V CDR1 and CDR2: SGHRS, YFSETQ. This CDR3 spans 13 amino acids. V lost 2 bases and J lost 0, with 5 bases in between. The CDR3 protein is CASSFNMNTEAFF. CDR3 DNA: TGCGCCAGCAGCTTCAACATGAACACTGAAGCTTTCTTT. Together with reference TRBV5-1 and TRBJ1-1, the CDR3 gives the full variable domain: KAGVTQTPRYLIKTRGQQVTLSCSPISGHRSVSWYQQTPGQGLQFLFEYFSETQRNKGNFPGRFSGRQFSNSRSEMNVSTLELGDSALYLCASSFNMNTEAFFGQGTRLTVV.

The chain carries TRBV27 and TRBJ2-1; TRBD2 agrees at 9 bases. With 4 bases clipped from V and 0 bases from J, the junction kept 13 bases outside the gene matches. CDR1 MNHEY and CDR2 SMNVEV come from the germline V gene (reference sequence). This CDR3 comprises 19 residues. The CDR3 region is CASSSTTRNSGSSYNEQFF. For the CDR3, the DNA is TGTGCCAGCAGTTCCACAACCCGAAATAGCGGGAGCTCCTACAATGAGCAGTTCTTC.